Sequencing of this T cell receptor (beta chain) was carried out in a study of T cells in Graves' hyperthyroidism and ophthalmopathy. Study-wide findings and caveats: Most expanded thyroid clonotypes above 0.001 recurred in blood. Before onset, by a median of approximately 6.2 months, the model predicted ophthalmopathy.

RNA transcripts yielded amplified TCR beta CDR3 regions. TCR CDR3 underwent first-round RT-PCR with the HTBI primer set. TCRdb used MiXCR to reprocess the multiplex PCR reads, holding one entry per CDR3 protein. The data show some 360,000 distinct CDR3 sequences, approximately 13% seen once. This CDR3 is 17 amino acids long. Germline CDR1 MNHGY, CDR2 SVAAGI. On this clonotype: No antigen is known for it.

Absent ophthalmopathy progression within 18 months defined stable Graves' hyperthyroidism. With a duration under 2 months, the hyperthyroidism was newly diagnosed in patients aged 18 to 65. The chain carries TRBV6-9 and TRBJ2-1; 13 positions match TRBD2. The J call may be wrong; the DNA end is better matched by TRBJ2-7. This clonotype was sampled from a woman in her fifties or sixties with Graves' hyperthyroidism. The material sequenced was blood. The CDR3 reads CASSYAGTSGNYNEQYF. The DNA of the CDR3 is TGTGCCAGCAGTTATGCCGGGACTAGCGGGAACTACAATGAGCAGTACTTC.